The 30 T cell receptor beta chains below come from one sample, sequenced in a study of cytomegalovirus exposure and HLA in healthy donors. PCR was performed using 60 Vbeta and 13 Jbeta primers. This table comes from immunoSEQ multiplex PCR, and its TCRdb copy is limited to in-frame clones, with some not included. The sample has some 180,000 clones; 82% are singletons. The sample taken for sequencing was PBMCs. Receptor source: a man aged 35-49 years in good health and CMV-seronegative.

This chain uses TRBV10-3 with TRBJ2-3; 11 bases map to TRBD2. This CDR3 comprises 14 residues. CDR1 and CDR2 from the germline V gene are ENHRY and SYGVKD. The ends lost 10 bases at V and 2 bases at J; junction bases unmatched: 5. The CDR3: CATGLAGHTDTQYF. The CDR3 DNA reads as TGTGCCACCGGACTAGCGGGCCACACAGATACGCAGTATTTT.

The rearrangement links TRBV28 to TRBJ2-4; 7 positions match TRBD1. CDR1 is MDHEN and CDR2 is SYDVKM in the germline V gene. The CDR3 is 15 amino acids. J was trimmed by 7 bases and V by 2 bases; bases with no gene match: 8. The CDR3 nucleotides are TGTGCCAGCAGTTTAACGGGCACAGGGGAGAACATTCAGTACTTC. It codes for CASSLTGTGENIQYF.

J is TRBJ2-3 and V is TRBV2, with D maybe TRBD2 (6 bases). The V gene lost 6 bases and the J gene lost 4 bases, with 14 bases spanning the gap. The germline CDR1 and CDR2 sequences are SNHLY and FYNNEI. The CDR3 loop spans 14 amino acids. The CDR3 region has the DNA TGTGCCAGCAGCCCTCAAAGGAGGGCAGATACGCAGTATTTT. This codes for CASSPQRRADTQYF.

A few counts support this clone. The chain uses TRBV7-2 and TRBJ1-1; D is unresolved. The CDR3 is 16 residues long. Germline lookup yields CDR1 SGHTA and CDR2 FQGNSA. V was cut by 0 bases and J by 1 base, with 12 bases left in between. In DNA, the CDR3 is TGTGCCAGCAGCTTAGCTTGGGGAGCGCAGAACACTGAAGCTTTCTTT. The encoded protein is CASSLAWGAQNTEAFF.

Written as DNA, the CDR3 is TGTGCCAGCAGCGCCCAGTTGGCCTTAAGCTCCTACAATGAGCAGTTCTTC. Translation gives CASSAQLALSSYNEQFF. This chain joins TRBV14 and TRBJ2-1; D gene ambiguous. Germline V CDR1 and CDR2: SGHDN, FVKESK. With 5 bases removed from V and 0 bases from J, the gap between germline ends came to 17 bases. The CDR3 length is 17 residues.

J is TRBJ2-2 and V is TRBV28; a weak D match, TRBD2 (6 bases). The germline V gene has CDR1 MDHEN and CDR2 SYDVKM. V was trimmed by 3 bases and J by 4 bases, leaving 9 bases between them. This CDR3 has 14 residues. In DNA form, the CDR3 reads TGTGCCAGCAGTTTGGGGGGACGCACCGGGGAGCTGTTTTTT. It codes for CASSLGGRTGELFF.

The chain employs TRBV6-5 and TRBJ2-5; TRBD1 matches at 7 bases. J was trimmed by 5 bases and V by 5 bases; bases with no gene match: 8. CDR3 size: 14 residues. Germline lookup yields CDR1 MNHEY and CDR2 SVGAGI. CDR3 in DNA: TGTGCCAGCAGTCCTCAGCAGGGGGTGGAGACCCAGTACTTC. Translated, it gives CASSPQQGVETQYF.

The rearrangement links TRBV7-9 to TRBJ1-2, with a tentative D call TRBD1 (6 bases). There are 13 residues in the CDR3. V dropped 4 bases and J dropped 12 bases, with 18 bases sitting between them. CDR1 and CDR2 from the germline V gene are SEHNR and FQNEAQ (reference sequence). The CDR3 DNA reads TGTGCCAGCAGCTGGGGATCGCGGGGGGGCCACACCTTC. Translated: CASSWGSRGGHTF. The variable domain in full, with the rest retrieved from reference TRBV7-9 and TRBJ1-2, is DTGVSQNPRHKITKRGQNVTFRCDPISEHNRLYWYRQTLGQGPEFLTYFQNEAQLEKSRLLSDRFSAERPKGSFSTLEIQRTEQGDSAMYLCASSWGSRGGHTFGSGTRLTVV.

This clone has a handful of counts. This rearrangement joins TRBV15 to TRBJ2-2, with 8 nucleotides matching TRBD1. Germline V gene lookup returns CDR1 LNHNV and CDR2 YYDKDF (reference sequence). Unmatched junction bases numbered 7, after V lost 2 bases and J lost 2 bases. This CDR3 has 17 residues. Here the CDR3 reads CATSRPGQGRNTGELFF. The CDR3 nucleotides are TGTGCCACCAGCAGACCCGGACAGGGTCGTAACACCGGGGAGCTGTTTTTT.

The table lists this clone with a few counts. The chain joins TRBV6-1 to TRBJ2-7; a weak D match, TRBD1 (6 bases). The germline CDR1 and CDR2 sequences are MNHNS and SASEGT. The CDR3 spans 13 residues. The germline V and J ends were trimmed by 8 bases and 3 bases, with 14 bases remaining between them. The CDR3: CASVEGGNYEQYF. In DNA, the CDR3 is TGTGCCAGCGTAGAAGGGGGTAACTACGAGCAGTACTTC.

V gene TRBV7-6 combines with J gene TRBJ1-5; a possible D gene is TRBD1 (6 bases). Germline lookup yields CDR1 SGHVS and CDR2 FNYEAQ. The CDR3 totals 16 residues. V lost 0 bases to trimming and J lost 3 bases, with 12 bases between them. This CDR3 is CASSLAIGGFNQPQHF. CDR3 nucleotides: TGTGCCAGCAGCTTAGCAATAGGGGGATTCAATCAGCCCCAGCATTTT.

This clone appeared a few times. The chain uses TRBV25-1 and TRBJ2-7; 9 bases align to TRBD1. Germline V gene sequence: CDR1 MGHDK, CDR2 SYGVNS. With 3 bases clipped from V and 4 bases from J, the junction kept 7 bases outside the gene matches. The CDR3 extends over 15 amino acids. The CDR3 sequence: CASSDQDRGGYEQYF. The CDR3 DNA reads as TGTGCCAGCAGTGACCAGGACAGGGGAGGGTACGAGCAGTACTTC.

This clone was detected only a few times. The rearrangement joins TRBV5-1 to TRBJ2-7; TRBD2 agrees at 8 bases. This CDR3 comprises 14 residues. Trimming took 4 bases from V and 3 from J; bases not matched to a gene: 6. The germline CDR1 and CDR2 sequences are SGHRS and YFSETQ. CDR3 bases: TGCGCCAGCAGCAAAGCGGGAGACAGCTACGAGCAGTACTTC. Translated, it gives CASSKAGDSYEQYF.

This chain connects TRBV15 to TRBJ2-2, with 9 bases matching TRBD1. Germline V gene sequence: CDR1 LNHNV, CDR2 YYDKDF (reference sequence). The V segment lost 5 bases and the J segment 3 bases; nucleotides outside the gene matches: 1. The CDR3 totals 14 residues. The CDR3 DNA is TGTGCCACCAGCTGGGACAGGGACACCGGGGAGCTGTTTTTT. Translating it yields CATSWDRDTGELFF.

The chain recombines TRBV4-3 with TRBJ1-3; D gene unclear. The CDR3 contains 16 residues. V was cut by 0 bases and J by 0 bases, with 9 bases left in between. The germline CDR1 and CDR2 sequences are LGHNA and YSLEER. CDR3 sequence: CASSQDRFLSGNTIYF. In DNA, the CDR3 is TGCGCCAGCAGCCAAGACAGGTTCCTCTCTGGAAACACCATATATTTT.

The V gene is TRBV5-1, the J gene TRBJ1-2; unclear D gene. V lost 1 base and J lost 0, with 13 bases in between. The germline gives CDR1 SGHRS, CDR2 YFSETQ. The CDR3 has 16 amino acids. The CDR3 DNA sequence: TGCGCCAGCAGCTTGAACGGGTTGGAGACTAACTATGGCTACACCTTC. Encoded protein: CASSLNGLETNYGYTF.

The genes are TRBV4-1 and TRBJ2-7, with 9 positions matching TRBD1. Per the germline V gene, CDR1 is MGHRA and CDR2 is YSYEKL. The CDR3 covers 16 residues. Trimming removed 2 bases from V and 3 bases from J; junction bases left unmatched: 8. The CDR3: CASSQRTGDLNYEQYF. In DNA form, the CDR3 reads TGCGCCAGCAGCCAACGGACAGGGGACCTAAACTACGAGCAGTACTTC.

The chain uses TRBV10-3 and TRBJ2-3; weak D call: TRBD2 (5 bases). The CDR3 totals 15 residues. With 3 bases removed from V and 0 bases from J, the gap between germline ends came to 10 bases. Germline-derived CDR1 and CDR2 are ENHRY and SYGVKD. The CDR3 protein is CAISEVPGSTDTQYF. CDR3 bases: TGTGCCATCAGTGAAGTTCCGGGGAGCACAGATACGCAGTATTTT.

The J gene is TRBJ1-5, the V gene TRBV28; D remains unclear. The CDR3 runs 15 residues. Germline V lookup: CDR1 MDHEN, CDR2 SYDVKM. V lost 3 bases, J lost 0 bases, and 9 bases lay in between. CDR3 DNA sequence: TGTGCCAGCAGTTTTTGGCAGTTTAGCAATCAGCCCCAGCATTTT. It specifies CASSFWQFSNQPQHF.

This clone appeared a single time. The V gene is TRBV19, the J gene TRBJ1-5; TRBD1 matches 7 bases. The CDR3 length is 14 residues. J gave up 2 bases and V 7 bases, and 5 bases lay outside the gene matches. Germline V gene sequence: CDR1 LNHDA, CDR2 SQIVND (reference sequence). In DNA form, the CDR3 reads TGTGCCAGTACTCAAACAGGGGGCAATCAGCCCCAGCATTTT. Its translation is CASTQTGGNQPQHF.

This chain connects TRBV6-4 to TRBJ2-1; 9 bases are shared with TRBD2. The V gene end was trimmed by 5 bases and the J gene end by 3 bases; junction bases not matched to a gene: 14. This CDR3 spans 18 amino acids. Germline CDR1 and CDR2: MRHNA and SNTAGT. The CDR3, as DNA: TGTGCCAGCAGTTCGGCTACTAGCGGGCTGGGGCACTACAATGAGCAGTTCTTC. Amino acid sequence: CASSSATSGLGHYNEQFF.

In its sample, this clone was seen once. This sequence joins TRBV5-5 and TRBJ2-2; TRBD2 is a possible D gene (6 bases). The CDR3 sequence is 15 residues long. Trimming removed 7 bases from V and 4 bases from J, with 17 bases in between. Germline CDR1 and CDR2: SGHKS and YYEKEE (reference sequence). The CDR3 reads CASLRGSGGTGELFF. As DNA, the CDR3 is TGTGCCAGCCTACGGGGGTCGGGTGGCACCGGGGAGCTGTTTTTT.

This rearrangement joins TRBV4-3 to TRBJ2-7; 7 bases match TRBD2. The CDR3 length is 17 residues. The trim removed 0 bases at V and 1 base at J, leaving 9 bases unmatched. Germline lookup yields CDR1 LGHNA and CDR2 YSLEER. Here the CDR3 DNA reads TGCGCCAGCAGCCAAGATCAAAGTCGAGCGGGGTCCTACGAGCAGTACTTC. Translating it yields CASSQDQSRAGSYEQYF.

The CDR3 sequence: CASSQPDRMNTEAFF. The CDR3 nucleotides are TGCGCCAGCAGCCAGCCCGACAGGATGAACACTGAAGCTTTCTTT. The V and J genes are TRBV4-3 and TRBJ1-1; tentatively, D is TRBD1 (6 bases). V lost 3 bases to trimming and J lost 0 bases, with 11 bases between them. This CDR3 is 15 amino acids long. In germline, CDR1 is LGHNA, CDR2 YSLEER.

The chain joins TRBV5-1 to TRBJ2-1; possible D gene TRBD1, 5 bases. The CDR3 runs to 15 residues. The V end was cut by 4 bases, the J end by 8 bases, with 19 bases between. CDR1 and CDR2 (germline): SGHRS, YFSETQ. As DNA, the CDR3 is TGCGCCAGCAGCAAAAATCCAACCCCCAGGGATGAGCAGTTCTTC. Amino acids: CASSKNPTPRDEQFF.

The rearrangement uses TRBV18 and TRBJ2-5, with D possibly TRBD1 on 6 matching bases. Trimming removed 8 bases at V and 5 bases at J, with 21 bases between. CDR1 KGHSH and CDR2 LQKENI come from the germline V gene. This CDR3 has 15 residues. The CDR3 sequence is CASALKSAQGETQYF. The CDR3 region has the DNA TGTGCCAGCGCGCTCAAAAGCGCCCAGGGGGAGACCCAGTACTTC.

The CDR3 sequence is CASSVGFVRVDSGANVLTF. The CDR3, as DNA: TGTGCCAGCAGCGTAGGTTTTGTACGGGTGGACTCTGGGGCCAACGTCCTGACTTTC. The chain combines TRBV9 with TRBJ2-6; no clear D gene. The CDR3 contains 19 residues. The V gene's germline CDR1 is SGDLS and CDR2 YYNGEE. V lost 0 bases to trimming and J lost 0 bases, with 16 bases between them. Full variable domain (missing parts from reference TRBV9 and TRBJ2-6): DSGVTQTPKHLITATGQRVTLRCSPRSGDLSVYWYQQSLDQGLQFLIQYYNGEERAKGNILERFSAQQFPDLHSELNLSSLELGDSALYFCASSVGFVRVDSGANVLTFGAGSRLTVL.

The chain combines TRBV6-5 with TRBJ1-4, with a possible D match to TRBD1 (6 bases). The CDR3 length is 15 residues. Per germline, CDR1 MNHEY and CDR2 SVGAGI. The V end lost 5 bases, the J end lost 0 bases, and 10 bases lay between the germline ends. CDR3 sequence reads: CASSNRATTNEKLFF. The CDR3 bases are TGTGCCAGCAGTAACAGGGCCACAACTAATGAAAAACTGTTTTTT.

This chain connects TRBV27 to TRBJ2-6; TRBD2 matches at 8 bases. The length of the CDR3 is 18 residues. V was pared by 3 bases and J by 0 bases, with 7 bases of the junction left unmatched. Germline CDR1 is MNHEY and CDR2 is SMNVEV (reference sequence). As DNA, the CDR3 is TGTGCCAGCAGTTTCCGGACTAGCCCTCTCTCTGGGGCCAACGTCCTGACTTTC. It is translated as CASSFRTSPLSGANVLTF.

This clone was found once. The CDR3 spells CASSQGSGSLNEQFF. The CDR3 region has the DNA TGCGCCAGCAGCCAAGGGAGCGGGAGTCTCAATGAGCAGTTCTTC. The chain combines TRBV4-3 with TRBJ2-1, with TRBD2 matching over 8 bases. Looked up from germline, CDR1 is LGHNA and CDR2 is YSLEER. The CDR3 is 15 residues long. V was clipped by 1 base and J by 6 bases; unmatched bases: 5.